The 5 T cell receptor beta chains given below trace back to one sample, sequenced in a study of regulatory T cells in long-lasting Graves disease. CDR3-region Arm-PCR and iRepertoire HTBI primers produced the TCR beta libraries. TCRdb independently ran MiXCR on the multiplex PCR reads; one entry per CDR3 protein. The profile shows about 420,000 distinct CDR3 sequences, around 20% of them singletons. Stated time point: persistent/refractory GD, antithyroid drugs over 5 years with positive TRAb. Researchers made the TCR library from RNA that was extracted from PBMCs. Sequenced material: peripheral blood mononuclear cells (PBMCs), taken when the disease was refractory, from a patient treated with antithyroid drugs. The receptor source for this set is a female donor with Graves disease.

This clonotype was counted only a few times. The rearrangement uses TRBV6-1 and TRBJ2-5; 12 bases match TRBD2. Germline V gene lookup returns CDR1 MNHNS and CDR2 SASEGT. The CDR3 is 15 amino acids. Trimming at V came to 6 bases and at J to 5 bases, leaving 7 bases not matched to a gene. The CDR3 loop is CASRQTGTSGETQYF. As DNA, the CDR3 is TGTGCCAGCAGGCAAACCGGGACTAGCGGGGAGACCCAGTACTTC.

This clonotype has a count of ten or more. The chain joins TRBV3-1 to TRBJ2-5; perhaps D is TRBD1 or TRBD2 (5 bases each). The CDR3 covers 15 residues. V dropped 0 bases and J dropped 5 bases, with 13 bases sitting between them. Per the germline V gene, CDR1 is LGHDT and CDR2 is YNNKEL (reference sequence). In DNA, the CDR3 is TGTGCCAGCAGCCAAGATCCGACAGCGGAGGAGACCCAGTACTTC. It translates to CASSQDPTAEETQYF.

The chain uses TRBV6-2 or TRBV6-3 and TRBJ2-2; TRBD2 agrees at 12 bases. The CDR3 has 18 amino acids. Germline values: CDR1 MNHEY, CDR2 SVGEGT. The V gene end was trimmed by 2 bases and the J gene end by 0 bases; junction bases not matched to a gene: 4. Here the CDR3 DNA reads TGTGCCAGCAGTTACCCAGGACTAGCGGGACCGAACACCGGGGAGCTGTTTTTT. Residues: CASSYPGLAGPNTGELFF.

This clonotype was observed a few times. The chain has TRBV24-1 and TRBJ2-7; D is unclear. Germline CDR1 reads KGHDR; CDR2 reads SFDVKD. Trimming left V 2 bases short and J 2 bases short, with 12 bases between. The CDR3 runs 15 residues. The CDR3 is CATSDSLGPAYEQYF. The CDR3 coding sequence is TGTGCCACCAGTGATTCCCTCGGGCCTGCCTACGAGCAGTACTTC.

This sequence joins TRBV7-2 and TRBJ2-7; 7 bases are shared with TRBD2. With 0 bases clipped from V and 6 bases from J, the junction kept 20 bases outside the gene matches. The CDR3 consists of 19 residues. CDR1 SGHTA and CDR2 FQGNSA come from the germline V gene. CDR3 region: CASSLAAWAGEGPSIEQYF. The CDR3 nucleotides read TGTGCCAGCAGCTTAGCGGCTTGGGCGGGAGAAGGCCCGAGCATCGAGCAGTACTTC.